The next 19 T cell receptor beta chains were all read from a single sample in a study of T-cell memory formation after mild COVID-19 listed by TCRdb under 2021. The library relied on 5' RACE. For sequencing, an Illumina NovaSeq 6000 was employed. TCRdb redid the processing of the public reads, applying fastp at Q25 and MiXCR, and retained in-frame beta chains. Entries are consolidated by CDR3 protein sequence, retaining the most common genes and DNA. The sample records around 250,000 distinct CDR3 sequences, roughly 9.4% of which are singletons. The ten biggest clones cover roughly 21% of the sample. Sequenced input: PBMCs or a T cell subset sorted from them (not recorded which). The receptors shown here come from a man aged 18 to 30 who had mild COVID-19 (a few samples of this study predate the infection). The sample titles of this study are shuffled in the database, so cell type and time point are left out; the donor was told from shared clones.

This clonotype was detected a few times. The V call is TRBV4-3, the J call TRBJ2-1; D might be TRBD1 or TRBD2, each matching 5 bases. Trimming took 2 bases from V and 6 from J, leaving 11 bases between them. There are 14 residues in the CDR3. CDR1 is LGHNA, CDR2 YSLEER, per germline. The CDR3 is CASSQLGPTNEQFF. The CDR3 DNA sequence: TGCGCCAGCAGCCAACTGGGACCCACCAATGAGCAGTTCTTC.

The chain couples TRBV6-5 to TRBJ1-1; no reliable D call. V lost 0 bases to trimming and J lost 2 bases, with 19 bases between them. The germline gives CDR1 MNHEY, CDR2 SVGAGI. The CDR3 contains 18 residues. CDR3 sequence: CASSYSATHYGPNTEAFF. CDR3 in DNA: TGTGCCAGCAGTTACTCGGCGACCCACTATGGCCCTAACACTGAAGCTTTCTTT.

The CDR3 region has the DNA TGTGCCAGCAGAGAGGCGGCTTCTGGGCCCCAGCATTTT. It encodes CASREAASGPQHF. The chain combines TRBV27 with TRBJ1-5; the D is unclear. CDR3 length: 13 residues. Trimming took off 6 bases at V and 9 bases at J, with 15 bases between the two ends. The germline V gene encodes CDR1 MNHEY and CDR2 SMNVEV (reference sequence).

There are a few counts of this clonotype. V and J are TRBV9 and TRBJ2-5; 7 bases align to TRBD2. The V and J ends lost 4 bases and 5 bases, in that order; junction bases with no gene match: 5. The CDR3 consists of 13 residues. Germline CDR1 SGDLS, CDR2 YYNGEE. DNA for the CDR3: TGTGCCAGCAGCAAGGACGGGGGGGAGACCCAGTACTTC. Its translation is CASSKDGGETQYF.

V and J are TRBV4-1 and TRBJ2-4; D may be TRBD1 or TRBD2 (6 bases each). Deletions cut 1 base from V and 8 bases from J, with 21 bases between. CDR1 MGHRA and CDR2 YSYEKL come from the germline V gene. The CDR3 loop spans 17 amino acids. CDR3 protein: CASSQAQGMEGGDIQYF. CDR3 in DNA: TGCGCCAGCAGCCAAGCCCAAGGTATGGAGGGGGGAGACATTCAGTACTTC.

The J gene is TRBJ1-6, the V gene TRBV7-2; 7 nucleotides match TRBD1. The CDR3 is made up of 14 amino acids. Germline V gene lookup returns CDR1 SGHTA and CDR2 FQGNSA. Trimming at V came to 5 bases and at J to 11 bases, leaving 9 bases not matched to a gene. In nucleotides, the CDR3 is TGTGCCAGCAGCAATATCAGGGGGATGGCACCCCTCCACTTT. Its protein is CASSNIRGMAPLHF.

The table lists this clonotype with a few counts. The V gene is TRBV12-3 or TRBV12-4, the J gene TRBJ1-2; 9 bases line up with TRBD1. Losses at the gene ends were 4 bases for V and 3 bases for J; bases not matched to a gene: 3. The CDR3 runs 14 residues. CDR3: CASSSRTGDYGYTF. CDR3 coding DNA: TGTGCCAGCAGTTCCCGGACAGGGGACTATGGCTACACCTTC.

This clonotype was detected ten times or more. The chain joins TRBV6-5 to TRBJ2-3; D uncertain. V lost 5 bases, J lost 4 bases, and 16 bases lay in between. Germline lookup yields CDR1 MNHEY and CDR2 SVGAGI. This CDR3 is 15 amino acids long. The chain's CDR3 is CASSPWTAVADTQYF. CDR3 sequence (DNA): TGTGCCAGCAGTCCATGGACCGCAGTAGCAGATACGCAGTATTTT.

The gene calls are TRBV5-8 and TRBJ2-4; a weak D match, TRBD1 (5 bases). Trimming took 6 bases from V and 6 from J, leaving 10 bases between them. Germline V lookup: CDR1 SGHTS, CDR2 YDEGEE. This CDR3 is built from 12 residues. CDR3 region: CASIPRGNIQYF. The CDR3, as DNA: TGTGCCAGCATCCCAAGGGGAAACATTCAGTACTTC.

The rearrangement links TRBV9 to TRBJ2-1; TRBD2 agrees at 11 bases. Trimming cost V 0 bases and J 1 base; bases outside gene matches: 0. CDR3 length equals 16 residues. From germline, CDR1 is SGDLS and CDR2 YYNGEE. The CDR3 protein is CASSVASGGSYNEQFF. The DNA for the CDR3 is TGTGCCAGCAGCGTAGCTAGCGGGGGGTCCTACAATGAGCAGTTCTTC.

This clonotype occurred a few times. The rearrangement uses TRBV5-1 and TRBJ1-1; unclear D gene. The germline V gene has CDR1 SGHRS and CDR2 YFSETQ. The CDR3 loop spans 12 amino acids. Trimming cost V 0 bases and J 7 bases, with 7 bases left between them. Here the CDR3 DNA reads TGCGCCAGCAGCTTGGTAAGGGATGAAGCTTTCTTT. Its translation: CASSLVRDEAFF. Based on the CDR3 plus reference TRBV5-1 and TRBJ1-1, the full variable domain is KAGVTQTPRYLIKTRGQQVTLSCSPISGHRSVSWYQQTPGQGLQFLFEYFSETQRNKGNFPGRFSGRQFSNSRSEMNVSTLELGDSALYLCASSLVRDEAFFGQGTRLTVV.

The sample holds one count of this clonotype. This is likely a read error, given that the CDR3 carries no conserved phenylalanine or tryptophan at its end. The genes are TRBV29-1 and TRBJ2-1; TRBD1 is a possible D gene (6 bases). The CDR3 spans 13 residues. Germline-derived CDR1 and CDR2 are SQVTM and ANQGSEA. With 6 bases removed from V and 6 bases from J, the gap between germline ends came to 15 bases. CDR3 DNA sequence: TGCAGCGTAGATAAGGACAGCGTCAATGAGCAGTTCTTA. Translation gives CSVDKDSVNEQFL.

This clonotype was counted a few times. This chain joins TRBV2 and TRBJ2-3, with TRBD2 matching 7 bases. CDR3 length: 15 amino acids. Trimming at V came to 2 bases and at J to 3 bases, leaving 5 bases not matched to a gene. Germline V gene lookup returns CDR1 SNHLY and CDR2 FYNNEI. CDR3 loop: CASSEPGLETDTQYF. The DNA of the CDR3 is TGTGCCAGCAGTGAACCCGGACTAGAAACAGATACGCAGTATTTT.

The chain combines TRBV23-1 with TRBJ2-7, with a tentative D call TRBD1 (5 bases). TRBV23-1 is an ORF, and what it does is uncertain. The CDR3 extends over 10 amino acids. The V gene lost 8 bases and the J gene lost 9 bases, with 11 bases spanning the gap. DNA for the CDR3: TGCGCCAGCTGCTCAGGGCCGCAGTACGTC. As protein: CASCSGPQYV.

CDR3 residues: CASSTGTRRETQYF. In DNA, the CDR3 is TGCGCCAGCAGCACCGGGACTCGGCGAGAGACCCAGTACTTC. This chain uses TRBV4-1 with TRBJ2-5; possibly TRBD2 for D (6 bases). Germline CDR1 MGHRA, CDR2 YSYEKL. CDR3 length equals 14 residues. Deletions cut 5 bases from V and 4 bases from J, with 14 bases between.

The chain joins TRBV4-2 to TRBJ2-3; D remains unclear. Germline V gene sequence: CDR1 LGHNA, CDR2 YNFKEQ. This CDR3 is 14 amino acids long. Deletions cut 1 base from V and 4 bases from J, with 9 bases between. The chain's CDR3 is CASSQGPGPDTQYF. In DNA, the CDR3 is TGTGCCAGCAGCCAAGGCCCTGGACCAGATACGCAGTATTTT.

In its sample, this clonotype was seen a few times. This chain connects TRBV5-6 to TRBJ1-6, with TRBD1 identical over 7 bases. Looked up from germline, CDR1 is SGHDT and CDR2 is YYEEEE. The CDR3 sequence is 16 residues long. J gave up 13 bases and V 0 bases, and 13 bases lay outside the gene matches. This chain's CDR3 is CASSLGFRDRSFPLHF. For the CDR3, the DNA is TGTGCCAGCAGCTTGGGATTCCGGGACAGAAGTTTCCCCCTCCACTTT.

A few counts support this clonotype. CDR3 in amino acids: CASSDSGQGYEQFF. The CDR3 nucleotides are TGTGCCAGCAGTGACTCTGGGCAGGGGTATGAGCAGTTCTTC. The chain links TRBV6-4 to TRBJ2-1; D perhaps matches TRBD1 (6 bases). The germline V gene encodes CDR1 MRHNA and CDR2 SNTAGT. V dropped 0 bases and J dropped 8 bases, with 11 bases sitting between them. This CDR3 is 14 amino acids long.

This clonotype was found a few times. The chain couples TRBV15 to TRBJ1-2; TRBD1 matches at 8 bases. CDR3 length: 14 residues. Unmatched junction bases numbered 6, after V lost 3 bases and J lost 6 bases. The germline gives CDR1 LNHNV, CDR2 YYDKDF (reference sequence). This CDR3 reads CATSSRRGPNGYTF. The CDR3 region has the DNA TGTGCCACCAGCAGCCGCAGGGGGCCGAATGGCTACACCTTC. The complete variable domain, with remaining parts taken from reference TRBV15 and TRBJ1-2, reads DAMVIQNPRYQVTQFGKPVTLSCSQTLNHNVMYWYQQKSSQAPKLLFHYYDKDFNNEADTPDNFQSRRPNTSFCFLDIRSPGLGDTAMYLCATSSRRGPNGYTFGSGTRLTVV.